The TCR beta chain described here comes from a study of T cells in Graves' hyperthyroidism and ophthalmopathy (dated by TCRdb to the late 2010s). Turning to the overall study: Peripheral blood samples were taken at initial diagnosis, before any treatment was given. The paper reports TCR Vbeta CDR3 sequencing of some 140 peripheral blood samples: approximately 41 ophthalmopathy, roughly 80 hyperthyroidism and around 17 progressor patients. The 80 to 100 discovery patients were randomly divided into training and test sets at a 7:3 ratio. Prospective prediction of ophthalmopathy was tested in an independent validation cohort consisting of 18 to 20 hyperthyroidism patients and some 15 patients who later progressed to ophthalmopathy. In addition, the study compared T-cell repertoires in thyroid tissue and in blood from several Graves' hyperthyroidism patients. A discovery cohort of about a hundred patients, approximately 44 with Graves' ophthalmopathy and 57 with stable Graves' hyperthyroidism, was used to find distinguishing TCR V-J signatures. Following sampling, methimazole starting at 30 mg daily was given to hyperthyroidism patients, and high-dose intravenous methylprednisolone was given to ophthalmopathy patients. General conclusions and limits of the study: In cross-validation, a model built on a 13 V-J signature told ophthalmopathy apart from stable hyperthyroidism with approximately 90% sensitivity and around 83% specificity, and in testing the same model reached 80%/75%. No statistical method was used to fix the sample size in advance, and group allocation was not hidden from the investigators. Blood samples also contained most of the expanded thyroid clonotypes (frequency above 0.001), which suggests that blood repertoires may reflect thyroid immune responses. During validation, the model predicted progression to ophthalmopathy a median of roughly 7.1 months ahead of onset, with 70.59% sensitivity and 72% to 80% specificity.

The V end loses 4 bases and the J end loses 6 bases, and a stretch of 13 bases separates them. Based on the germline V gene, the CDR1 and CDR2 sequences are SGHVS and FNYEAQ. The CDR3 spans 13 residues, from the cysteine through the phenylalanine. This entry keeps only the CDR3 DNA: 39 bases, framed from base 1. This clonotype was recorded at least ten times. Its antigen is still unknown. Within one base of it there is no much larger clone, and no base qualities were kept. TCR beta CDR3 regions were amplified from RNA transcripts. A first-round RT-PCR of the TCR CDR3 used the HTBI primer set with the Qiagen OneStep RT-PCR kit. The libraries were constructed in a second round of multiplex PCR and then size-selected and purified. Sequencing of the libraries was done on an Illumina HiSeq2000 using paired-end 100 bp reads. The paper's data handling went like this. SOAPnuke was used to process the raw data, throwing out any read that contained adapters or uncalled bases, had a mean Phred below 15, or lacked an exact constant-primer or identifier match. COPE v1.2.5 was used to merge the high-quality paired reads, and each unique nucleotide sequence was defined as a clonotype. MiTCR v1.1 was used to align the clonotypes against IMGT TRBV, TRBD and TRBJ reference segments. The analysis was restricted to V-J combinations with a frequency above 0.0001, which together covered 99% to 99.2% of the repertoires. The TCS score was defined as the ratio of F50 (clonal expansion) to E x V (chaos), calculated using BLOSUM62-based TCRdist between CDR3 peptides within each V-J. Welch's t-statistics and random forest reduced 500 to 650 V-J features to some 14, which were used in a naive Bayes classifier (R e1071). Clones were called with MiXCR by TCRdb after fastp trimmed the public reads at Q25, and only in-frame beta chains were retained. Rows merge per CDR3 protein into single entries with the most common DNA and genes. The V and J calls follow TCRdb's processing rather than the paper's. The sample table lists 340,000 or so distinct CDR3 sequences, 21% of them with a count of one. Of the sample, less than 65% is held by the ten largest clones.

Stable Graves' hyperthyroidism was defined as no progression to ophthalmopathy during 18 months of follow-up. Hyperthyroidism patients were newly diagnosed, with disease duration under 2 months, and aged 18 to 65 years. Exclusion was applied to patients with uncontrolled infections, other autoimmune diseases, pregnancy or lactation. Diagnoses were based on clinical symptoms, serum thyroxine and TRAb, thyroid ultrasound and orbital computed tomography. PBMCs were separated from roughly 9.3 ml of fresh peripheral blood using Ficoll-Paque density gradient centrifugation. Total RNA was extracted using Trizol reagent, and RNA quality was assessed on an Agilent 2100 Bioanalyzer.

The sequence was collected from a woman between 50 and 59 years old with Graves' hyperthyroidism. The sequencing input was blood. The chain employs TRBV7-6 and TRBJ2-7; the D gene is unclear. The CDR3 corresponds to CASSSRFGGEQYF. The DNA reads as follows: TGTGCCAGCAGCTCCAGGTTTGGTGGCGAGCAGTACTTC.